The 16 T cell receptor beta chains below were found in one sample sequenced in a study of neurological immune-mediated disorders. TCRdb recomputed calls from the 5' RACE reads with MiXCR, one row per CDR3 protein. The sample consists of approximately 60,000 distinct CDR3 sequences, 4.1% of them appearing once. The sample was PBMCs. The receptor source for this set is a man aged 45-65 years with multiple sclerosis.

This clonotype was picked up many times. The genes are TRBV27 and TRBJ2-5; D gene unclear. Per germline, CDR1 MNHEY and CDR2 SMNVEV (reference sequence). V lost 6 bases and J lost 3, with 11 bases in between. The CDR3 has 13 residues. The CDR3 DNA follows: TGTGCCAGCAGCGTAATCCCAGAAGAGACCCAGTACTTC. It specifies CASSVIPEETQYF.

This clonotype was picked up many times. This chain connects TRBV7-9 to TRBJ1-6, with 7 bases identical to TRBD1. Germline loops: CDR1 SEHNR, CDR2 FQNEAQ (reference sequence). There are 17 residues in the CDR3. With V trimmed by 3 bases and J by 6 bases, 11 bases remained unmatched. The CDR3 sequence is CASSFFTHRDSNSPLHF. The CDR3 nucleotides are TGTGCCAGCAGCTTCTTCACCCACCGGGACAGTAATTCACCCCTCCACTTT.

Only a few counts were recorded for this clonotype. This may arise from a read error, as a much more abundant clone is one base away. The V and J genes are TRBV20-1 and TRBJ2-1; the D is unclear. Per the germline V gene, CDR1 is DFQATT and CDR2 is SNEGSKA (reference sequence). This CDR3 has 15 residues. V lost 3 bases and J 9 bases, leaving 21 bases between the germline ends. Here the CDR3 reads CSASRSNRKGTEQFF. The CDR3 DNA follows: TGCAGTGCTAGCAGATCCAACCGAAAGGGTACTGAGCAGTTCTTC.

The rearrangement uses TRBV12-3 or TRBV12-4 and TRBJ2-5; the match to TRBD1 covers 9 bases. Trimming removed 3 bases from V and 6 bases from J; junction bases left unmatched: 5. The CDR3 length is 14 residues. The CDR3 here is CASSFGDREQTQYF. The CDR3 coding sequence is TGTGCCAGCAGTTTCGGGGACAGGGAGCAGACCCAGTACTTC.

There are many counts of this clonotype. The CDR3 loop reads CSATSGGATDTQYF. CDR3 DNA: TGCAGTGCTACTAGCGGGGGGGCGACAGATACGCAGTATTTT. This sequence joins TRBV20-1 and TRBJ2-3; 12 bases fit TRBD2. After removal of 4 bases from V and 3 bases from J, the junction contained 2 bases not matched to a gene. CDR1 is DFQATT and CDR2 is SNEGSKA in the germline V gene (reference sequence). There are 14 residues in the CDR3.

The sample holds many counts of this clonotype. The DNA of the CDR3 is TGTGCCAGCAGCTTACGGGGTGTGGGAGAGACCCAGTACTTC. Translated, it gives CASSLRGVGETQYF. The rearrangement links TRBV7-8 to TRBJ2-5, with a possible D match to TRBD2 (5 bases). The germline V and J ends were trimmed by 2 bases and 4 bases, with 11 bases remaining between them. Germline V gene data show CDR1 as SGHVS and CDR2 as FQNEAQ. There are 14 residues in the CDR3.

This clonotype was seen many times. V is TRBV6-5 and J is TRBJ2-1; 10 bases align to TRBD2. V lost 1 base to trimming and J lost 8 bases; unmatched junction nucleotides: 8. CDR3 length equals 16 residues. The germline CDR1 and CDR2 sequences are MNHEY and SVGAGI. DNA for the CDR3: TGTGCCAGCAGTTACTTCTTTACTAGCGGGGTAGATGAGCAGTTCTTC. Amino acid sequence: CASSYFFTSGVDEQFF.

This clonotype was detected many times. This chain connects TRBV15 to TRBJ1-5, with D tentatively TRBD1 (5 bases). With 3 bases removed from V and 0 bases from J, the gap between germline ends came to 9 bases. The CDR3 runs to 15 residues. Germline V lookup: CDR1 LNHNV, CDR2 YYDKDF (reference sequence). As DNA, the CDR3 is TGTGCCACCAGCAGCCGGGGCAATAGCAATCAGCCCCAGCATTTT. Amino acid sequence: CATSSRGNSNQPQHF.

This clonotype was recorded at least ten times. The chain recombines TRBV6-5 with TRBJ1-6; no clear D gene. Trimming removed 0 bases from V and 5 bases from J, with 11 bases in between. CDR1 and CDR2 (germline): MNHEY, SVGAGI. The CDR3 is 16 amino acids. The CDR3 nucleotides are TGTGCCAGCAGTTACTCTTTAACGATAGATAATTCACCCCTCCACTTT. Translated: CASSYSLTIDNSPLHF.

The sample holds many counts of this clonotype. The V call is TRBV21-1, the J call TRBJ1-2; TRBD1 was called by the table and not checked on the DNA. TRBV21-1 is a listed pseudogene. The CDR3 sequence is 17 residues long. CDR3 DNA sequence: TGTGCCAGCAAGAAGAGACAGGGGGTTCCGGGTTACTATGGCTACACCTTC. Its protein is CASKKRQGVPGYYGYTF.

This clonotype has a count of ten or more. The junction shows a germline mismatch at one end, possibly a read error. The rearrangement uses TRBV5-1 and TRBJ1-6; D call uncertain. This CDR3 has 17 residues. Germline assignment: CDR1 SGHRS and CDR2 YFSETQ. The CDR3 DNA follows: TGCGCCAGCAGCTTTATATCAAGGGCCGAATATAATTCACCCCTCAACTTT. It specifies CASSFISRAEYNSPLNF.

The J gene is TRBJ2-1, the V gene TRBV3-1; D is uncertain. Germline V gene data show CDR1 as LGHDT and CDR2 as YNNKEL (reference sequence). CDR3 size: 14 residues. Trimming left V 3 bases short and J 10 bases short, with 16 bases between. CDR3 nucleotides: TGTGCCAGCAGCCAGGGAACTGGAGCCTACGAGCAGTTCTTC. It codes for CASSQGTGAYEQFF.

In its sample, this clonotype was seen many times. J is TRBJ2-3 and V is TRBV5-1; D is unclear. Germline V lookup: CDR1 SGHRS, CDR2 YFSETQ. The CDR3 has 13 residues. V lost 0 bases to trimming and J lost 6 bases, with 8 bases between them. DNA for the CDR3: TGCGCCAGCAGCTTGGCTTTTGGTGATACGCAGTATTTT. This codes for CASSLAFGDTQYF.

The chain carries TRBV5-5 and TRBJ1-6, with 7 bases fitting TRBD1. Germline V gene lookup returns CDR1 SGHKS and CDR2 YYEKEE (reference sequence). This CDR3 has 14 amino acids. The trim removed 2 bases at V and 10 bases at J, leaving 6 bases unmatched. The CDR3 region has the DNA TGTGCCAGCAGCTTACAGGGGCTGCCCTCACCCCTCCACTTT. Protein product: CASSLQGLPSPLHF.

This clonotype has a count of ten or more. This chain uses TRBV5-1 with TRBJ1-5, with D possibly TRBD1 on 5 matching bases. The CDR3 has 15 residues. Germline lookup yields CDR1 SGHRS and CDR2 YFSETQ. The V gene lost 0 bases and the J gene lost 0 bases, with 7 bases spanning the gap. The CDR3 protein is CASSLDGGSNQPQHF. Written as DNA, the CDR3 is TGCGCCAGCAGCTTGGACGGGGGTAGCAATCAGCCCCAGCATTTT.

In its sample, this clonotype was seen many times. The chain recombines TRBV5-6 with TRBJ2-7, with 7 positions matching TRBD1. The CDR3 extends over 13 amino acids. Germline CDR1 SGHDT, CDR2 YYEEEE. The CDR3 coding sequence is TGTGCCAGCAGCTTTCCGGGACAGAGTCGTGCGGACGTC. Translating gives CASSFPGQSRADV.